Below, one T cell receptor beta chain is given with its context. The antigen is undetermined. This sample stems from a study of cytomegalovirus exposure and HLA in healthy donors. V gave up 8 bases and J gave up 7 bases, with 12 bases separating them. The germline V gene has CDR1 GTSNPN and CDR2 SVGIG (reference sequence). The CDR3 loop spans 11 amino acids. 60 Vbeta and 13 Jbeta primers were used in PCR. Sequencing was performed with immunoSEQ multiplex PCR; in TCRdb, only in-frame clones are kept and a portion is missing. The sample shows 180,000 or so clones, 60% to 80% of them seen only once. Study observations and caveats: The authors enumerated some 170 TCR beta chains as linked to cytomegalovirus.

The specimen sequenced was PBMCs. The V gene is TRBV30, the J gene TRBJ2-1; possibly TRBD2 for D (5 bases). This TCR was recovered from a woman aged 40 to 50 in good health and CMV-seropositive. CDR3: CARSSRNEQFF. CDR3 coding DNA: TGTGCCAGATCTAGCAGAAATGAGCAGTTCTTC.